Following are 28 T cell receptor beta chains from one sample sequenced in a study of T cells in Graves' hyperthyroidism and ophthalmopathy (dated by TCRdb to 2018 to 2020). Libraries were constructed by multiplex PCR. TCRdb lists the instrument as Illumina HiSeq 2000. The TCR beta CDR3 regions were amplified from RNA transcripts. The TCR CDR3 was subjected to a first round of RT-PCR using the HTBI primer set and the Qiagen OneStep RT-PCR kit. TCRdb passed the public sequencing reads through fastp at Q25 and MiXCR, retaining productive beta sequences. Merged by CDR3 protein, the rows form single entries marked with the most common genes and DNA. Counted in this sample were around 490,000 distinct CDR3 sequences; 15% to 20% of them appeared once. The ten largest clones add up to 47% of the sample. Sequenced sample: blood. The receptors here all came from a man aged 40-55 years with Graves' ophthalmopathy.

This clonotype came up many times. The rearrangement joins TRBV28 to TRBJ2-7, with 10 bases identical to TRBD1. CDR3 size: 14 residues. J was trimmed by 2 bases and V by 6 bases; bases with no gene match: 4. The germline gives CDR1 MDHEN, CDR2 SYDVKM. The CDR3 protein is CASRSGTGAYEQYF. The CDR3 DNA reads TGTGCCAGCAGGTCCGGGACAGGGGCCTACGAGCAGTACTTC.

As DNA, the CDR3 is TGTGCCAGCAGGTCATCCCCCCAGGGCTCCTACGAGCAGTACTTC. Translation gives CASRSSPQGSYEQYF. The chain couples TRBV28 to TRBJ2-7; tentative D call: TRBD1 (5 bases). This CDR3 has 15 amino acids. Germline CDR1 is MDHEN and CDR2 is SYDVKM. With 6 bases removed from V and 0 bases from J, the gap between germline ends came to 15 bases.

In this sample, this clonotype turned up a few times. The chain joins TRBV29-1 to TRBJ2-7; perhaps TRBD2 as D (5 bases). CDR1 SQVTM and CDR2 ANQGSEA come from the germline V gene. Deletions cut 3 bases from V and 4 bases from J, with 13 bases between. The CDR3 runs to 13 residues. CDR3 sequence: CSVEADYSYEQYF. The CDR3 DNA reads TGCAGCGTTGAGGCCGACTACTCATACGAGCAGTACTTC.

V gene TRBV20-1 combines with J gene TRBJ2-2; 11 bases agree with TRBD1. This CDR3 is 17 amino acids long. Germline V gives CDR1 DFQATT, CDR2 SNEGSKA (reference sequence). V lost 6 bases to trimming and J lost 3 bases; unmatched junction nucleotides: 12. In DNA form, the CDR3 reads TGCAGTGCCACCCGGGACAGGGGGATATCGGACACCGGGGAGCTGTTTTTT. Translated, it gives CSATRDRGISDTGELFF.

This clonotype was counted at least ten times. This chain uses TRBV30 with TRBJ2-7; 12 nucleotides line up with TRBD2. J lost 2 bases, V lost 5 bases, and 16 bases had no gene match. The CDR3 consists of 18 residues. Germline loops: CDR1 GTSNPN, CDR2 SVGIG (reference sequence). The CDR3 DNA reads TGTGCCTGGTCTTCCCCACCCCTAGCGGGGGGGCGCGCCTACGAGCAGTACTTC. Amino acid sequence: CAWSSPPLAGGRAYEQYF.

The V and J genes are TRBV2 and TRBJ1-3; D unresolved. V lost 2 bases and J lost 8, with 10 bases in between. CDR3 size: 13 residues. Germline V gives CDR1 SNHLY, CDR2 FYNNEI. This CDR3 reads CASSEQARDTIYF. CDR3 in DNA: TGTGCCAGCAGTGAACAGGCTAGGGACACCATATATTTT.

This clonotype was seen a few times. This chain links TRBV4-2 with TRBJ2-7, with TRBD1 matching over 7 bases. This CDR3 is built from 15 residues. CDR1 is LGHNA, CDR2 YNFKEQ, per germline. The ends lost 4 bases at V and 3 bases at J; junction bases unmatched: 9. CDR3 protein: CASSRADSGGYEQYF. DNA for the CDR3: TGTGCCAGCAGCCGCGCCGACTCAGGGGGCTACGAGCAGTACTTC.

J is TRBJ1-1 and V is TRBV7-9, with TRBD1 matching 7 bases. The germline gives CDR1 SEHNR, CDR2 FQNEAQ (reference sequence). V shed 5 bases and J 4 bases; nucleotides not matched to a gene: 4. CDR3 length: 13 residues. CDR3 sequence reads: CASSRGTVTEAFF. CDR3 bases: TGTGCCAGCAGCCGGGGGACAGTCACTGAAGCTTTCTTT.

The chain recombines TRBV28 with TRBJ1-2; 8 nucleotides agree with TRBD1. The CDR3 is 14 amino acids. V shed 7 bases, J shed 8 bases, and the junction held 12 bases outside the gene matches. Germline CDR1 is MDHEN and CDR2 is SYDVKM. The CDR3 DNA reads as TGTGCCAGCACCCGGCCAGGGGGCGAAAGGGGCTACACCTTC. As protein: CASTRPGGERGYTF.

The genes are TRBV30 and TRBJ1-1; D may be TRBD1 (5 bases). V shed 0 bases and J shed 3 bases, with 8 bases lying between them. The CDR3 is 13 residues long. In germline, CDR1 is GTSNPN, CDR2 SVGIG (reference sequence). The CDR3 coding sequence is TGTGCCTGGAGTGTACAAGGGGACACTGAAGCTTTCTTT. Protein sequence: CAWSVQGDTEAFF.

The CDR3 region has the DNA TGTGCCAGCACTCTTGTAAGGGTTCGGTCCGGGGAGCTGTTTTTT. It is translated as CASTLVRVRSGELFF. The chain is built from TRBV28 and TRBJ2-2; unclear D gene. CDR1 is MDHEN, CDR2 SYDVKM, per germline. The V end was cut by 7 bases, the J end by 6 bases, with 18 bases between. The CDR3 consists of 15 residues.

This clonotype appeared a few times. This chain connects TRBV19 to TRBJ2-5; D is unresolved. Germline-derived CDR1 and CDR2 are LNHDA and SQIVND (reference sequence). Trimming shortened V by 11 bases and J by 3 bases, and 10 bases separated the two germline ends. This CDR3 has 11 residues. The CDR3 DNA is TGTGCCTCCAGGTCGGAAGAGACCCAGTACTTC. The encoded protein is CASRSEETQYF.

The chain combines TRBV2 with TRBJ1-1; D is unclear. V shed 7 bases and J shed 4 bases, with 13 bases lying between them. From germline, CDR1 is SNHLY and CDR2 FYNNEI. This CDR3 is built from 13 residues. The CDR3 protein is CASIRIWGTEAFF. The CDR3 nucleotides are TGTGCCAGCATTCGAATCTGGGGCACTGAAGCTTTCTTT.

The chain is built from TRBV12-3 or TRBV12-4 and TRBJ1-6, with TRBD1 as a possible D gene (6 bases). Deletions cut 2 bases from V and 1 base from J, with 12 bases between. The CDR3 runs to 17 residues. CDR3 DNA: TGTGCCAGCAGTTTATCTCTAGGGGGATCCTATAATTCACCCCTCCACTTT. Protein product: CASSLSLGGSYNSPLHF.

The chain joins TRBV6-5 to TRBJ2-7; TRBD1 aligns across 11 bases. Germline values: CDR1 MNHEY, CDR2 SVGAGI. This CDR3 comprises 16 residues. The J segment lost 1 base and the V segment lost 4 bases, leaving 6 bases of the junction unmatched. The CDR3 region has the DNA TGTGCCAGCAGTTCTCAGGGGACAGGGGGTTCCTACGAGCAGTACTTC. Translating gives CASSSQGTGGSYEQYF.

This sequence joins TRBV20-1 and TRBJ2-7, with D perhaps TRBD1 (5 bases). Germline V gene lookup returns CDR1 DFQATT and CDR2 SNEGSKA (reference sequence). Trimming left V 3 bases short and J 0 bases short, with 15 bases between. CDR3 size: 15 residues. The CDR3 loop reads CSASPDTGPSYEQYF. The CDR3 nucleotides are TGCAGTGCTAGCCCGGACACAGGACCCTCCTACGAGCAGTACTTC.

This clonotype was detected ten times or more. This sequence joins TRBV3-1 and TRBJ2-5, with a tentative D call TRBD2 (6 bases). The CDR3 is made up of 14 amino acids. The germline gives CDR1 LGHDT, CDR2 YNNKEL (reference sequence). V was pared by 1 base and J by 5 bases, with 11 bases between. Here the CDR3 DNA reads TGTGCCAGCAGCCAAGGGAGGGTCGGGGAGACCCAGTACTTC. This encodes CASSQGRVGETQYF.

J is TRBJ1-3 and V is TRBV28, with D unresolved. CDR3 size: 17 residues. The V gene's germline CDR1 is MDHEN and CDR2 SYDVKM. Trimming stripped 1 base from V and 0 bases from J, with 13 bases between. The CDR3: CASSLSSGVFSGNTIYF. The CDR3, as DNA: TGTGCCAGCAGTTTATCTAGCGGGGTCTTCTCTGGAAACACCATATATTTT.

This clonotype was seen many times. V gene TRBV7-2 combines with J gene TRBJ2-7; maybe TRBD2 (6 bases). CDR1 and CDR2 (germline): SGHTA, FQGNSA. Trimming removed 2 bases at V and 4 bases at J, with 12 bases between. The CDR3 runs 14 residues. The CDR3 loop reads CASSLFSGAYEQYF. The CDR3, as DNA: TGTGCCAGCAGCTTATTCTCGGGAGCTTACGAGCAGTACTTC.

The J gene is TRBJ2-5, the V gene TRBV5-1, with 12 bases aligning to TRBD1. The CDR3 has 17 residues. Trimming cost V 0 bases and J 7 bases; bases outside gene matches: 10. CDR1 and CDR2 from the germline V gene are SGHRS and YFSETQ. For the CDR3, the DNA is TGCGCCAGCAGCTTGGCCAGTGGGGACAGGGGGCAGGTGACCCAGTACTTC. Protein product: CASSLASGDRGQVTQYF.

This clonotype was seen a handful of times. The gene calls are TRBV2 and TRBJ2-6, with D possibly being TRBD1 or TRBD2 (5 bases each). V lost 3 bases and J lost 0, with 12 bases in between. Germline V CDR1 and CDR2: SNHLY, FYNNEI. The CDR3 length is 17 residues. CDR3 amino acids: CASSDGGRSSGANVLTF. CDR3 nucleotides: TGTGCCAGCAGTGATGGGGGACGTAGCTCTGGGGCCAACGTCCTGACTTTC.

This clonotype was seen at least ten times. This chain links TRBV7-9 with TRBJ2-7; maybe TRBD2 (6 bases). The CDR3 runs 15 residues. Germline assignment: CDR1 SEHNR and CDR2 FQNEAQ (reference sequence). V was clipped by 0 bases and J by 3 bases, with 12 bases between them. The CDR3 nucleotides are TGTGCCAGCAGCTTAGCGGAAGGCGGGAACTACGAGCAGTACTTC. It specifies CASSLAEGGNYEQYF.

This sequence joins TRBV10-3 and TRBJ1-5; D gene uncertain. The CDR3 runs to 13 residues. Looked up from germline, CDR1 is ENHRY and CDR2 is SYGVKD. Trimming shortened V by 6 bases and J by 5 bases, and 11 bases separated the two germline ends. CDR3 in DNA: TGTGCCATCAGCCAACTAGGGTATCAGCCCCAGCATTTT. Protein sequence: CAISQLGYQPQHF.

J is TRBJ1-2 and V is TRBV11-1, with 8 bases matching TRBD1. Germline values: CDR1 SGHAT, CDR2 FQDESV (reference sequence). The V and J ends lost 5 bases and 1 base, in that order; junction bases with no gene match: 6. The CDR3 has 15 residues. The CDR3 bases are TGTGCCAGCAGCCGTCCAGGGGGCCTTAACTATGGCTACACCTTC. Its protein is CASSRPGGLNYGYTF.

The chain is built from TRBV5-5 and TRBJ2-3; 9 bases map to TRBD2. Germline V gives CDR1 SGHKS, CDR2 YYEKEE (reference sequence). J lost 2 bases, V lost 2 bases, and 18 bases had no gene match. CDR3 size: 20 residues. The CDR3 spells CASSFGAGGTSLSNTDTQYF. CDR3 in DNA: TGTGCCAGCAGCTTCGGGGCGGGCGGGACTAGCCTTTCCAACACAGATACGCAGTATTTT.

This clonotype has only a few counts. This rearrangement joins TRBV10-3 to TRBJ2-3, with 13 bases aligning to TRBD2. Germline V CDR1 and CDR2: ENHRY, SYGVKD. The V gene end was trimmed by 6 bases and the J gene end by 3 bases; junction bases not matched to a gene: 3. The CDR3 is 15 amino acids. The DNA for the CDR3 is TGTGCCATCAGGGGGACTAGCGGGATAACAGATACGCAGTATTTT. The encoded protein is CAIRGTSGITDTQYF.

This clonotype has a handful of counts. This rearrangement joins TRBV6-5 to TRBJ2-5; possibly TRBD1 for D (6 bases). The V gene lost 0 bases and the J gene lost 2 bases, with 22 bases spanning the gap. The CDR3 runs 19 residues. CDR1 is MNHEY and CDR2 is SVGAGI in the germline V gene. CDR3 nucleotides: TGTGCCAGCAGTTACTCGATACATCGAGGACCAAGGGGGCAAGAGACCCAGTACTTC. Its translation: CASSYSIHRGPRGQETQYF.

The chain recombines TRBV20-1 with TRBJ2-1; D possibly corresponds to TRBD1 (6 bases). Looked up from germline, CDR1 is DFQATT and CDR2 is SNEGSKA (reference sequence). This CDR3 region has 11 residues. Trimming left V 2 bases short and J 9 bases short, with 8 bases between. CDR3 amino acids: CSARRGSEQFF. DNA of the CDR3: TGCAGTGCTAGAAGGGGGAGTGAGCAGTTCTTC.